These T cell receptor beta chains were read from a single sample in a study of identical twins. TCRdb reprocessed the 5' RACE reads via MiXCR and lists one record per CDR3 protein. The sample has hundreds of thousands of distinct CDR3 sequences; more than 9% are singletons. This sample was also put to use in a study of yellow fever vaccine responses in identical twins.

The specimen was PBMCs. The receptors stem from a woman between 18 and 29 years old in good health. CDR3s include the opening cysteine and the closing phenylalanine or tryptophan. The order of the fields is V gene, D gene, J gene, clone size, CDR3 protein, CDR3 DNA. The D gene is left open where the match is weak. Not all rows give a size; the values are once, few, many and, for expanded clones, a class.

>TRBV10-3|NA|TRBJ2-1|few
CAISQTSDNEQFF
TGTGCCATCAGCCAGACGTCAGACAATGAGCAGTTCTTC
>TRBV7-9|NA|TRBJ1-1|few
CASSLEGYSEAFF
TGTGCCAGCAGCTTAGAGGGGTACAGTGAAGCTTTCTTT
>TRBV5-5|NA|TRBJ1-5|NA
CASSLDGGMIKQPQHF
TGTGCCAGCAGCTTGGATGGAGGTATGATCAAGCAGCCCCAGCATTTT
>TRBV5-5|TRBD2|TRBJ2-7|NA
CASSVNSGNSYEQYF
TGTGCCAGCAGCGTGAATAGCGGGAACTCCTACGAGCAGTACTTC
>TRBV20-1|NA|TRBJ1-2|few
CSAPDTGYGYTF
TGCAGTGCTCCCGACACGGGGTATGGCTACACCTTC
>TRBV27|NA|TRBJ1-2|NA
CASRASGKENYGYTF
TGTGCCAGCAGAGCCTCAGGGAAGGAGAACTATGGCTACACCTTC
>TRBV9|TRBD2|TRBJ2-3|many
CASSERLAGTDTQYF
TGTGCCAGCAGCGAACGACTAGCCGGCACAGATACGCAGTATTTT
>TRBV5-1|NA|TRBJ1-1|few
CASSIAPANTEAFF
TGCGCCAGCTCTATTGCGCCAGCGAACACTGAAGCTTTCTTT
>TRBV7-9|NA|TRBJ2-7|NA
CASSPQTSREQYF
TGTGCCAGCAGCCCGCAGACTAGTCGGGAGCAGTACTTC
>TRBV24-1|TRBD2|TRBJ2-5|few
CATSDPGTSGTKTQYF
TGTGCCACCAGTGATCCCGGGACTAGCGGGACAAAGACCCAGTACTTC
>TRBV12-3/TRBV12-4|TRBD1|TRBJ2-5|NA
CASSRDRQQETQYF
TGTGCCAGCAGTCGGGACAGGCAACAAGAGACCCAGTACTTC
>TRBV7-2|TRBD1|TRBJ2-1|many
CASSFVTGTEYNEQFF
TGTGCCAGCAGCTTTGTTACGGGGACAGAATACAATGAGCAGTTCTTC
>TRBV12-3/TRBV12-4|NA|TRBJ1-5|NA
CASSFGSVVQPQHF
TGTGCCAGCAGTTTTGGGTCAGTGGTTCAGCCCCAGCATTTT
>TRBV10-3|NA|TRBJ1-1|many
CAIGTLNTEAFF
TGTGCCATCGGAACCTTGAACACTGAAGCTTTCTTT
>TRBV3-1|NA|TRBJ2-1|NA
CTSSPPGLYNEQFF
TGTACCAGCAGCCCCCCGGGACTTTACAATGAGCAGTTCTTC
>TRBV5-1|NA|TRBJ1-4|NA
CASSEGDVEKPFF
TGCGCCAGCAGCGAGGGGGACGTGGAAAAACCGTTTTTT
>TRBV5-1|NA|TRBJ1-2|many
CASSFDDYGYTF
TGCGCCAGCAGCTTCGATGACTATGGCTACACCTTC
>TRBV20-1|NA|TRBJ2-1|few
CSASGGPYHEQFF
TGCAGTGCTAGCGGGGGCCCCTACCATGAGCAGTTCTTC
>TRBV29-1|NA|TRBJ2-1|NA
CSAEGSPSSYNEQFF
TGCAGCGCTGAAGGTAGCCCGAGCTCCTACAATGAGCAGTTCTTC
>TRBV20-1|TRBD2|TRBJ2-1|NA
CSARDIAGGYNEQFF
TGCAGTGCTAGAGATATAGCGGGGGGCTACAATGAGCAGTTCTTC
>TRBV10-2|TRBD2|TRBJ2-3|few
CASSEHGLAGREGDTQYF
TGCGCCAGCAGTGAGCACGGGCTAGCGGGACGGGAAGGGGATACGCAGTATTTT
>TRBV20-1|NA|TRBJ2-7|few
CSARAPGYEQYF
TGCAGTGCTAGAGCCCCAGGCTACGAGCAGTACTTC
>TRBV12-3/TRBV12-4|TRBD2|TRBJ2-3|many
CASSPGLAGGPRGDTQYF
TGTGCCAGCAGCCCAGGACTAGCGGGAGGCCCCAGGGGAGATACGCAGTATTTT
>TRBV5-5|NA|TRBJ2-2|NA
CASSLSMILYNGELFF
TGTGCCAGCAGCTTGTCCATGATCTTGTACAACGGGGAGCTGTTTTTT
>TRBV3-1|TRBD2|TRBJ2-3|NA
CASTQGTSGANTQYF
TGTGCCAGCACCCAAGGTACTAGCGGTGCTAATACGCAGTATTTT
>TRBV7-9|NA|TRBJ2-7|NA
CASSPRGGIEQYF
TGTGCCAGCAGCCCCCGGGGCGGTATCGAGCAGTACTTC
>TRBV2|NA|TRBJ2-6|once
CASSEAAFSTGANVLTF
TGTGCCAGCAGTGAAGCGGCCTTCTCAACAGGGGCCAACGTCCTGACTTTC
>TRBV25-1|TRBD1|TRBJ1-6|few
CASSGQGNNSPLHF
TGTGCCAGCAGTGGACAGGGGAATAATTCACCCCTCCACTTT
>TRBV5-1|NA|TRBJ2-5|few
CASSLVLGRETQYF
TGCGCCAGCAGCTTGGTTCTGGGTAGGGAGACCCAGTACTTC
>TRBV5-1|NA|TRBJ2-1|many
CASSVRTNEQFF
TGCGCCAGCAGCGTCCGGACAAATGAGCAGTTCTTC
>TRBV14|TRBD1|TRBJ1-2|NA
CASSPSGQLYGYTF
TGTGCCAGCAGCCCCTCGGGACAGCTTTATGGCTACACCTTC